The next 6 T cell receptor beta chains were all read from a single sample in a study of blood T cell repertoires in COVID-19. Some clones are missing from TCRdb's copy, which holds only in-frame ones; the method was immunoSEQ multiplex PCR. This sample carries roughly 130,000 clones, roughly 81% of them seen once, and the ten largest clones take around 3.7%. Sequencing input: PBMCs or T cells enriched from blood (not recorded which). All receptors derive from a woman aged 50 to 60 with acute COVID-19.

The gene calls are TRBV6-5 and TRBJ2-2; tentative D call: TRBD1 (7 bases). This CDR3 contains 15 residues. V shed 6 bases and J shed 3 bases, with 14 bases lying between them. Germline assignment: CDR1 MNHEY and CDR2 SVGAGI. DNA for the CDR3: TGTGCCAGCAGCAGGGGGGACTCTCACACCGGGGAGCTGTTTTTT. This gives the protein CASSRGDSHTGELFF.

This rearrangement joins TRBV5-4 to TRBJ2-5; D is uncertain. Between the trimmed V and J ends, which lost 3 bases and 5 bases, there was a span of 14 bases. The CDR3 has 14 amino acids. CDR1 and CDR2 from the germline V gene are SGHNT and YYREEE (reference sequence). The CDR3 is CASSYTGQRETQYF. CDR3 DNA: TGTGCCAGCAGCTACACCGGTCAGCGCGAGACCCAGTACTTC.

CDR3 DNA: TGTGCCAGCAGCTTAGGACTAGCGGGTTGGGCCTCCTACGAGCAGTACTTC. Translation gives CASSLGLAGWASYEQYF. The chain links TRBV11-2 to TRBJ2-7; 10 bases are shared with TRBD2. The CDR3 extends over 17 amino acids. The V gene's germline CDR1 is SGHAT and CDR2 FQNNGV. The trim removed 1 base at V and 0 bases at J, leaving 6 bases unmatched.

The V call is TRBV5-1, the J call TRBJ1-1, with TRBD1 as a possible D gene (5 bases). The germline V and J ends were trimmed by 1 base and 6 bases, with 19 bases remaining between them. The CDR3 runs to 16 residues. Per the germline V gene, CDR1 is SGHRS and CDR2 is YFSETQ. The CDR3 DNA is TGCGCCAGCAGCTTGTCCGGGGAGGGGTTTAGCCCTGAAGCTTTCTTT. The encoded protein is CASSLSGEGFSPEAFF.

The chain has TRBV19 and TRBJ1-1, with unresolved D. This CDR3 comprises 13 residues. The germline V gene encodes CDR1 LNHDA and CDR2 SQIVND (reference sequence). The V end was cut by 5 bases, the J end by 0 bases, with 7 bases between. CDR3 protein: CASSVAVNTEAFF. DNA of the CDR3: TGTGCCAGTAGTGTAGCGGTGAACACTGAAGCTTTCTTT.

The J gene is TRBJ1-2, the V gene TRBV28; perhaps TRBD1 as D (6 bases). CDR1 is MDHEN and CDR2 is SYDVKM in the germline V gene. V shed 3 bases and J shed 4 bases, with 15 bases lying between them. This CDR3 has 15 residues. This chain's CDR3 is CASSLPGAGSYGYTF. In nucleotides, the CDR3 is TGTGCCAGCAGTTTGCCAGGGGCAGGGAGCTATGGCTACACCTTC.